This TCR beta chain is drawn from a study of regulatory T cells in long-lasting Graves disease. The CDR3 has 18 amino acids. The germline V gene has CDR1 MGHRA and CDR2 YSYEKL. V was clipped by 2 bases and J by 3 bases; unmatched bases: 14. The study's findings and limits: Newly diagnosed Graves' patients had higher TCR diversity than persistent ones.

The time point was: newly diagnosed GD, antithyroid drugs for less than 3 months. PBMC RNA served as the TCR library source. Patients with Graves' disease were diagnosed by American Thyroid Association guidelines. Approximately 10-milliliter peripheral blood samples went into EDTA tubes. This clonotype was detected only a few times. Its antigen is not identified. Arm-PCR of CDR3 regions and iRepertoire HTBI primers were used to build TCR beta libraries. TCRdb redid the calling of the multiplex PCR reads with MiXCR, one entry per CDR3 protein. This table has roughly 400,000 distinct CDR3 sequences, 15% appearing once. This same sample was also part of a study on T cells in Graves' hyperthyroidism and ophthalmopathy. From that paper: Blood samples included most of the expanded thyroid clonotypes exceeding 0.001.

The sequence was obtained from a woman between 35 and 50 years old with Graves disease. The sample consisted of peripheral blood mononuclear cells (PBMCs), taken at new diagnosis, from a patient treated with antithyroid drugs. The rearrangement joins TRBV4-1 to TRBJ2-7; 9 bases map to TRBD2. Written as DNA, the CDR3 is TGCGCCAGCAGCCAACCCCGGCGGGGGGGAGGTAATCGCTACGAGCAGTACTTC. This codes for CASSQPRRGGGNRYEQYF.